The 9 T cell receptor beta chains below all came from one sample that was sequenced in a study of blood T cell repertoires in COVID-19. Here immunoSEQ multiplex PCR was the method, and the copy in TCRdb shows in-frame clones only, minus some. The profile covers over 20,000 clones, with approximately 90% appearing a single time and 18% taken by the ten largest. The sequenced sample was peripheral blood. Source of these receptors: a man aged 70 or older with active COVID-19.

The V and J genes are TRBV28 and TRBJ1-2, with 8 bases identical to TRBD1. This CDR3 region has 16 residues. CDR1 is MDHEN, CDR2 SYDVKM, per germline. V was pared by 8 bases and J by 3 bases, with 14 bases of the junction left unmatched. The CDR3 spells CASLRGRPGQDYGYTF. CDR3 nucleotide sequence: TGTGCCAGCCTAAGGGGAAGACCGGGACAGGACTATGGCTACACCTTC.

This clone turned up a few times. The chain couples TRBV7-9 to TRBJ1-5; D not resolved. This CDR3 region has 12 residues. Trimming pared 5 bases from V and 7 bases from J, leaving 9 bases between. Germline V CDR1 and CDR2: SEHNR, FQNEAQ (reference sequence). CDR3 amino acids: CASSRGDQPQHF. CDR3 bases: TGTGCCAGCAGCCGCGGAGACCAGCCCCAGCATTTT.

The chain uses TRBV9 and TRBJ2-1; 9 nucleotides align to TRBD2. Trimming took 0 bases from V and 8 from J; bases not matched to a gene: 27. This CDR3 region has 22 residues. Germline CDR1 and CDR2: SGDLS and YYNGEE. CDR3 loop: CASSVGPRGGGARSPVADEQFF. The CDR3 DNA reads TGTGCCAGCAGCGTAGGCCCTCGGGGCGGGGGGGCCCGATCCCCGGTCGCGGATGAGCAGTTCTTC.

The chain recombines TRBV27 with TRBJ2-5; D gene uncertain. The CDR3 covers 14 residues. V dropped 3 bases and J dropped 4 bases, with 12 bases sitting between them. From germline, CDR1 is MNHEY and CDR2 SMNVEV (reference sequence). CDR3 region: CASSFGRPGETQYF. The CDR3 DNA reads TGTGCCAGCAGTTTTGGCAGGCCAGGAGAGACCCAGTACTTC.

Within the sample, this clone is large. This chain joins TRBV7-9 and TRBJ1-1; D might be TRBD1 (6 bases). Deletions cut 6 bases from V and 10 bases from J, with 21 bases between. The CDR3 length is 14 residues. CDR1 and CDR2 (germline): SEHNR, FQNEAQ (reference sequence). The CDR3 nucleotides are TGTGCCAGCAGAGGGGGGGTGCAACCTACGGGAGCTTTCTTT. Translation: CASRGGVQPTGAFF. Full variable domain (missing parts from reference TRBV7-9 and TRBJ1-1): DTGVSQNPRHKITKRGQNVTFRCDPISEHNRLYWYRQTLGQGPEFLTYFQNEAQLEKSRLLSDRFSAERPKGSFSTLEIQRTEQGDSAMYLCASRGGVQPTGAFFGQGTRLTVV.

The J gene is TRBJ1-2, the V gene TRBV19; 8 bases fit TRBD1. V lost 0 bases and J lost 6; bases outside the gene matches: 3. The length of the CDR3 is 14 residues. Germline values: CDR1 LNHDA, CDR2 SQIVND (reference sequence). The CDR3 DNA follows: TGTGCCAGTAGTATAGAGCCCAGGGGGCATGGCTACACCTTC. Amino acids: CASSIEPRGHGYTF.

The rearrangement links TRBV28 to TRBJ1-1; TRBD1 matches at 7 bases. The CDR3 totals 13 residues. The V segment lost 10 bases and the J segment 1 base; nucleotides outside the gene matches: 6. The germline CDR1 and CDR2 sequences are MDHEN and SYDVKM. The CDR3 spells CATRGQPNTEAFF. CDR3 DNA sequence: TGTGCCACTCGGGGACAGCCGAACACTGAAGCTTTCTTT.

The chain recombines TRBV5-1 with TRBJ2-3; no clear D. Germline CDR1 SGHRS, CDR2 YFSETQ. This CDR3 contains 12 residues. The germline V and J ends were trimmed by 2 bases and 6 bases, with 7 bases remaining between them. This CDR3 reads CASSFLQDTQYF. For the CDR3, the DNA is TGCGCCAGCAGCTTCCTACAGGATACGCAGTATTTT.

The chain links TRBV19 to TRBJ2-7, with a weak D call TRBD2 (5 bases). V dropped 5 bases and J dropped 3 bases, with 23 bases sitting between them. The CDR3 spans 17 residues. Germline CDR1 is LNHDA and CDR2 is SQIVND (reference sequence). The CDR3: CASSPGVVGYNFYEQYF. The CDR3 coding sequence is TGTGCCAGTAGTCCCGGGGTTGTCGGTTACAATTTCTACGAGCAGTACTTC.